These 17 T cell receptor beta chains came from one sample sequenced in a study of cytotoxic CD8 clonotypes in ibrutinib-treated CLL. The data were produced by immunoSEQ multiplex PCR, yet TCRdb's version contains in-frame clones alone and is incomplete. The table has 130,000 or so clones, roughly 88% seen once. Material: PBMCs, obtained after 24 months of ibrutinib treatment. The receptors were sampled from a human donor with chronic lymphocytic leukemia.

V and J are TRBV19 and TRBJ1-2; D ambiguous. This CDR3 comprises 14 residues. Trimming left V 6 bases short and J 2 bases short, with 13 bases between. Germline V CDR1 and CDR2: LNHDA, SQIVND (reference sequence). CDR3 sequence (DNA): TGTGCCAGTAGCTTCACCGAGTGGAACTATGGCTACACCTTC. Residues: CASSFTEWNYGYTF.

This clone occurred a few times. This chain connects TRBV6-1 to TRBJ1-2; a weak D match, TRBD1 (6 bases). Trimming removed 6 bases from V and 6 bases from J, with 14 bases in between. Germline CDR1 is MNHNS and CDR2 is SASEGT. The CDR3 spans 13 residues. The CDR3 spells CASSVQGSDGYTF. CDR3 DNA: TGTGCCAGCAGCGTACAGGGTTCCGATGGCTACACCTTC.

This chain joins TRBV11-3 and TRBJ2-3, with TRBD2 identical over 9 bases. The CDR3 runs 16 residues. J gave up 6 bases and V 5 bases, and 12 bases lay outside the gene matches. Per germline, CDR1 SGHNT and CDR2 YENEEA. The CDR3 DNA follows: TGTGCCAGCAGCCCGTCCTGGCGGGGGGGCCTGGATACGCAGTATTTT. Residues: CASSPSWRGGLDTQYF.

The rearrangement links TRBV28 to TRBJ2-2, with 9 nucleotides matching TRBD1. CDR3 size: 15 residues. V lost 6 bases and J lost 6; bases outside the gene matches: 8. CDR1 and CDR2 from the germline V gene are MDHEN and SYDVKM. CDR3 bases: TGTGCCAGCAGAATAGGACAGGGGAGCGCCGGGGAGCTGTTTTTT. Its translation: CASRIGQGSAGELFF.

V gene TRBV30 combines with J gene TRBJ1-1; 7 nucleotides match TRBD1. CDR3 length: 16 residues. The V and J ends lost 3 bases and 2 bases, in that order; junction bases with no gene match: 12. CDR1 and CDR2 (germline): GTSNPN, SVGIG (reference sequence). CDR3 loop: CAWSRTGLYRNTEAFF. The CDR3 nucleotides are TGTGCCTGGAGCAGGACAGGTTTGTACCGTAACACTGAAGCTTTCTTT. Combining the CDR3 with reference TRBV30 and TRBJ1-1 gives the whole variable domain SQTIHQWPATLVQPVGSPLSLECTVEGTSNPNLYWYRQAAGRGLQLLFYSVGIGQISSEVPQNLSASRPQDRQFILSSKKLLLSDSGFYLCAWSRTGLYRNTEAFFGQGTRLTVV.

CDR3 residues: CASSVTSGTSRYNEQFF. CDR3 nucleotides: TGTGCCAGCAGCGTGACCTCCGGGACTAGCCGCTACAATGAGCAGTTCTTC. This chain links TRBV9 with TRBJ2-1; the match to TRBD2 covers 9 bases. Germline CDR1 and CDR2: SGDLS and YYNGEE. Trimming cost V 2 bases and J 3 bases; bases outside gene matches: 9. The CDR3 contains 17 residues.

This clone was counted between two and nine times. This sequence joins TRBV29-1 and TRBJ1-4; D is possibly TRBD1 (6 bases). V was clipped by 6 bases and J by 7 bases, with 18 bases between them. This CDR3 spans 14 amino acids. Germline V lookup: CDR1 SQVTM, CDR2 ANQGSEA. CDR3 sequence: CSVHRPKGGEKLFF. CDR3 nucleotides: TGCAGCGTCCACCGGCCTAAAGGGGGTGAAAAACTGTTTTTT.

The chain carries TRBV4-3 and TRBJ2-7; 7 nucleotides match TRBD2. Per germline, CDR1 LGHNA and CDR2 YSLEER. This CDR3 has 16 amino acids. J lost 3 bases, V lost 0 bases, and 8 bases had no gene match. This CDR3 is CASSQDLGLADYEQYF. The CDR3 DNA reads TGCGCCAGCAGCCAAGATCTCGGGCTAGCGGACTACGAGCAGTACTTC.

This chain connects TRBV7-9 to TRBJ1-2; 8 nucleotides line up with TRBD1. The CDR3 loop spans 14 amino acids. J was trimmed by 7 bases and V by 1 base; bases with no gene match: 5. Germline V lookup: CDR1 SEHNR, CDR2 FQNEAQ (reference sequence). The CDR3 nucleotides read TGTGCCAGCAGCTTAGGCAGGGGGCCGGTTGGCTACACCTTC. This codes for CASSLGRGPVGYTF.

The gene calls are TRBV27 and TRBJ1-1; possibly TRBD1 for D (5 bases). The germline CDR1 and CDR2 sequences are MNHEY and SMNVEV (reference sequence). Trimming took 1 base from V and 5 from J, leaving 11 bases between them. The CDR3 consists of 14 residues. CDR3 residues: CASSLWGEGTEAFF. CDR3 coding DNA: TGTGCCAGCAGTTTATGGGGGGAGGGAACTGAAGCTTTCTTT.

The gene calls are TRBV28 and TRBJ2-3; 7 bases agree with TRBD2. CDR3 length: 12 amino acids. CDR1 is MDHEN, CDR2 SYDVKM, per germline. The CDR3 region is CAAGERTDTQYF. In DNA, the CDR3 is TGTGCTGCGGGGGAACGGACAGATACGCAGTATTTT.

This sequence joins TRBV5-1 and TRBJ2-2; either TRBD1 or TRBD2 may supply D (5 bases each). Looked up from germline, CDR1 is SGHRS and CDR2 is YFSETQ. The CDR3 consists of 14 residues. V was shortened by 3 bases and J by 8 bases, with 14 bases between the two germline ends. This chain's CDR3 is CASSSGAPGGELFF. Written as DNA, the CDR3 is TGCGCCAGCAGCTCCGGGGCCCCCGGAGGGGAGCTGTTTTTT.

The rearrangement links TRBV29-1 to TRBJ2-7; TRBD2 matches 7 bases. CDR3 size: 12 residues. Germline V CDR1 and CDR2: SQVTM, ANQGSEA. J gave up 7 bases and V 1 base, and 4 bases lay outside the gene matches. CDR3 in amino acids: CSVEGQRGEQYF. In DNA form, the CDR3 reads TGCAGCGTTGAAGGTCAGCGGGGAGAGCAGTACTTC.

The rearrangement uses TRBV7-9 and TRBJ2-2, with 8 bases fitting TRBD2. The junction had 15 bases not matched to a gene; V was cut back by 6 bases and J by 6 bases. Germline assignment: CDR1 SEHNR and CDR2 FQNEAQ (reference sequence). The CDR3 runs 17 residues. CDR3 coding DNA: TGTGCCAGCAGTAAAAACCCGGGACTAGGGAAGGCCGGGGAGCTGTTTTTT. Its translation: CASSKNPGLGKAGELFF.

The count of this clone is one. This rearrangement joins TRBV7-2 to TRBJ2-7; D could derive from TRBD1 or TRBD2 (5 bases each). There are 16 residues in the CDR3. CDR1 and CDR2 (germline): SGHTA, FQGNSA. The V and J ends lost 5 bases and 0 bases respectively, with 17 bases between them. Written as DNA, the CDR3 is TGTGCCAGCAGCCCCGGACCGGGGCGAGGCTCCTACGAGCAGTACTTC. Translation: CASSPGPGRGSYEQYF.

The chain couples TRBV4-3 to TRBJ2-5, with TRBD2 as a possible D gene (5 bases). The V gene's germline CDR1 is LGHNA and CDR2 YSLEER. The CDR3 totals 13 residues. The V and J ends lost 1 base and 5 bases respectively, with 8 bases between them. The CDR3 sequence is CASSQGLRETQYF. DNA for the CDR3: TGCGCCAGCAGCCAAGGACTAAGGGAGACCCAGTACTTC.

This chain links TRBV18 with TRBJ2-6; D not resolved. Germline V gene lookup returns CDR1 KGHSH and CDR2 LQKENI. This CDR3 contains 15 residues. Between the trimmed V and J ends, which lost 2 bases and 4 bases, there was a span of 9 bases. The chain's CDR3 is CASSPTMSGANVLTF. CDR3 sequence (DNA): TGTGCCAGCTCACCAACTATGTCGGGGGCCAACGTCCTGACTTTC. Drawing the rest from reference TRBV18 and TRBJ2-6, the complete variable domain is NAGVMQNPRHLVRRRGQEARLRCSPMKGHSHVYWYRQLPEEGLKFMVYLQKENIIDESGMPKERFSAEFPKEGPSILRIQQVVRGDSAAYFCASSPTMSGANVLTFGAGSRLTVL.